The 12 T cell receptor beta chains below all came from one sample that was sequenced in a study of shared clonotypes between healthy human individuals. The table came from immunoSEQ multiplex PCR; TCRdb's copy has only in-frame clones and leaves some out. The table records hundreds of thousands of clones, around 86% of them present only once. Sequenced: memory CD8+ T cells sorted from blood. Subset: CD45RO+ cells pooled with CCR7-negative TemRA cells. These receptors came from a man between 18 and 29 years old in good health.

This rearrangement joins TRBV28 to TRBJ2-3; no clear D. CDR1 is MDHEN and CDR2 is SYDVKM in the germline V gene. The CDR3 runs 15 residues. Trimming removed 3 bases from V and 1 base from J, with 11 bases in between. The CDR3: CASSFRLWGTDTQYF. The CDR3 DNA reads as TGTGCCAGCAGTTTCCGACTTTGGGGCACAGATACGCAGTATTTT. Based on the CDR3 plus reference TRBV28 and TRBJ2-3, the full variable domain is DVKVTQSSRYLVKRTGEKVFLECVQDMDHENMFWYRQDPGLGLRLIYFSYDVKMKEKGDIPEGYSVSREKKERFSLILESASTNQTSMYLCASSFRLWGTDTQYFGPGTRLTVL.

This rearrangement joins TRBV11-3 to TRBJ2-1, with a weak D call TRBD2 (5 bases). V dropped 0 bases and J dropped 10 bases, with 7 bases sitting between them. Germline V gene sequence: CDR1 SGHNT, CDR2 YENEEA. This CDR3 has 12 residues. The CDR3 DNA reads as TGTGCCAGCAGCTTAGAGGCGGGCGAGCAGTTCTTC. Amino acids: CASSLEAGEQFF.

The CDR3 loop reads CASSYVWREGLYNEQFF. The DNA of the CDR3 is TGTGCCAGCAGCTATGTGTGGCGGGAGGGCTTATACAATGAGCAGTTCTTC. The chain has TRBV5-6 and TRBJ2-1; 9 positions agree with TRBD2. J gave up 4 bases and V 3 bases, and 11 bases lay outside the gene matches. The CDR3 spans 17 residues. Germline CDR1 reads SGHDT; CDR2 reads YYEEEE.

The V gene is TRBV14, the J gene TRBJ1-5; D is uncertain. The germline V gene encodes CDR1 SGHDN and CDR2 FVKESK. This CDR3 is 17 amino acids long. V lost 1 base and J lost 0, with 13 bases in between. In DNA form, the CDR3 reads TGTGCCAGCAGCCAAGCCATAGTGGAATATAGCAATCAGCCCCAGCATTTT. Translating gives CASSQAIVEYSNQPQHF.

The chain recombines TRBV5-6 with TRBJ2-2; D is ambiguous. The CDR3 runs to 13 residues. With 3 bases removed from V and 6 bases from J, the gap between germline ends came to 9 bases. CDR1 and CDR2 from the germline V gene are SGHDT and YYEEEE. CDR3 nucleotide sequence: TGTGCCAGCAGCTCACCCAATCCCGGGGAGCTGTTTTTT. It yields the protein CASSSPNPGELFF.

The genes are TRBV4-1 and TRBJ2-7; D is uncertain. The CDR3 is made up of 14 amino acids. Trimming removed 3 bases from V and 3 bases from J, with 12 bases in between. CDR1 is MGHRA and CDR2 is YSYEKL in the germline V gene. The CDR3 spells CASSHRERDYEQYF. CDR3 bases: TGCGCCAGCAGCCACAGAGAGAGAGACTACGAGCAGTACTTC.

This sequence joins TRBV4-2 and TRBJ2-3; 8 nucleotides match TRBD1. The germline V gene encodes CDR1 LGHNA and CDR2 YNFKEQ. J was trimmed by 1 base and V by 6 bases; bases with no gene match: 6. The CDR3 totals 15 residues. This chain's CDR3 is CASRSSTGGTDTQYF. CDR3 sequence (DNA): TGTGCCAGCAGGAGCTCGACAGGGGGCACAGATACGCAGTATTTT.

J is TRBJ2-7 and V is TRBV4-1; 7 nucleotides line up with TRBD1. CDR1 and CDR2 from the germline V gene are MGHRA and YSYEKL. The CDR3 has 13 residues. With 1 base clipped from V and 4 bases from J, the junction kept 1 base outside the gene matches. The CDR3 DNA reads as TGCGCCAGCAGCCAAGTGGGACAGTACGAGCAGTACTTC. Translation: CASSQVGQYEQYF.

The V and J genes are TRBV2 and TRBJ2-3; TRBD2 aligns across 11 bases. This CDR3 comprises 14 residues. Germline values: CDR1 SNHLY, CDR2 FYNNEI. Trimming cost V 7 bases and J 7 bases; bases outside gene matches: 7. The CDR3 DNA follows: TGTGCCAGCAAAACTAGCGGGGGAGAATATACGCAGTATTTT. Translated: CASKTSGGEYTQYF.

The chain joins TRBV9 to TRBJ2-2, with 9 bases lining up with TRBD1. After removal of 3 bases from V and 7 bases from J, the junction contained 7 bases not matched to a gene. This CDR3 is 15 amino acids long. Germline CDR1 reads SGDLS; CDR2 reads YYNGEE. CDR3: CASSAWTGAGGELFF. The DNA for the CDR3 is TGTGCCAGCAGCGCTTGGACAGGGGCTGGCGGGGAGCTGTTTTTT.

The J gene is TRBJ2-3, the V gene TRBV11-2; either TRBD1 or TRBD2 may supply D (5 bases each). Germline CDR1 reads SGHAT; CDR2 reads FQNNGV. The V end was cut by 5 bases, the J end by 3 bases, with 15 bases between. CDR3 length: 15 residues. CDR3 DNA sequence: TGTGCCAGCAGCGCCGTGAGGGGCGTAACAGATACGCAGTATTTT. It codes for CASSAVRGVTDTQYF.

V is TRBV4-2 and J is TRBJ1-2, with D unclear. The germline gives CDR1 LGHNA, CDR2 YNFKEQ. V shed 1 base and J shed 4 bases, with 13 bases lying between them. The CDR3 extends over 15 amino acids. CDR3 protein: CASSQGKTTSYGYTF. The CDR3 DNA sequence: TGTGCCAGCAGCCAAGGCAAGACGACCTCCTATGGCTACACCTTC.